A selection of T cell receptor beta chains follows, all from one sample in a study of T cells in Graves' hyperthyroidism and ophthalmopathy. TCRdb reprocessed the multiplex PCR reads with MiXCR, giving one entry per CDR3 protein. Among around 300,000 distinct CDR3 sequences listed, 12% to 15% were seen once. Sequences were obtained from blood. The source of these receptors is a woman between 40 and 50 years old with Graves' hyperthyroidism. Each CDR3 is given without its conserved first and last residue. Each record gives: V gene, J gene, D gene, CDR3 protein. The D gene is left open where the match is weak.

TRBV11-2	TRBJ2-5	-	ASSLEGAQKETQY
TRBV19	TRBJ1-5	-	ASSMTNQPQH
TRBV24-1	TRBJ2-4	-	ATSEGLQGQAKNIQY
TRBV7-9	TRBJ2-6	-	ASRDWRVVGANVLT
TRBV12-3/TRBV12-4	TRBJ2-3	-	ASSFGARQSTDTQY
TRBV28	TRBJ1-2	-	ASSPSGRTNYGYT
TRBV2	TRBJ1-2	TRBD1	ASSELGQGRYGYT
TRBV7-9	TRBJ2-1	TRBD2	ASSLLSGRSYNEQF
TRBV2	TRBJ2-1	TRBD2	ASSQPTSGRVHNEQF
TRBV28	TRBJ2-5	TRBD1	ASSPPGTGLPSRETQY
TRBV7-3	TRBJ2-3	-	ASSLEGVHTDTQY
TRBV28	TRBJ2-1	TRBD2	ASSFPGLAGYNEQF
TRBV7-8	TRBJ1-4	-	ASRKGLTNEKLF
TRBV18	TRBJ2-1	-	ASSPPGTEEEF
TRBV18	TRBJ1-4	-	ASSPQGNNEKLF
TRBV7-9	TRBJ2-7	TRBD1	ASSLGQGVTYEQY
TRBV12-3/TRBV12-4	TRBJ2-2	-	ATATSRDTGELF
TRBV6-1	TRBJ2-5	-	ASSDQQGRETQY